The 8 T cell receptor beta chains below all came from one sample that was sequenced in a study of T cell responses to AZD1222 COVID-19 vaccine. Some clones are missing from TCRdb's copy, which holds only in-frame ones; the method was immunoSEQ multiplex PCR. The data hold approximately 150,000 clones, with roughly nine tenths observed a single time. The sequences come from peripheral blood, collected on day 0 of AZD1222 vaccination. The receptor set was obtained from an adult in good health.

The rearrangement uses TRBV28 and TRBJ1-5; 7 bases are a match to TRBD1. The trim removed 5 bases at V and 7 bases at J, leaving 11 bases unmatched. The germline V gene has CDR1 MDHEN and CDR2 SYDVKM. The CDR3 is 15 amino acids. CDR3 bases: TGTGCCAGCAGTGGAACGGAGACAGGGAACCAGCCCCAGCATTTT. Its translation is CASSGTETGNQPQHF.

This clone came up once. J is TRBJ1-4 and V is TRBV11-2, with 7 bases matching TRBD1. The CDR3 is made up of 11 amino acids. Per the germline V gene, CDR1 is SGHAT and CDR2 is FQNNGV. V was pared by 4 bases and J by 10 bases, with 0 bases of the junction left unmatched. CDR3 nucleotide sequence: TGTGCCAGCAGCTCAGGGGGAAAACTGTTTTTT. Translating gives CASSSGGKLFF.

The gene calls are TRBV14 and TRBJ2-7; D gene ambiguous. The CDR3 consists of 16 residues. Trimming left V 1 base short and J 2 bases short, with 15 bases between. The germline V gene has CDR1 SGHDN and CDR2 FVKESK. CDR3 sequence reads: CASSQVDFLTPYEQYF. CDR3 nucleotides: TGTGCCAGCAGCCAAGTTGACTTCTTAACCCCCTACGAGCAGTACTTC.

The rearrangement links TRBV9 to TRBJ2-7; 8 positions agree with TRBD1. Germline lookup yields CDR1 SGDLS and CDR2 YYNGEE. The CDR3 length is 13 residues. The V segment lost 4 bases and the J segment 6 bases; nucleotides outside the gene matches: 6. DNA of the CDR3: TGTGCCAGCAGCCCTCACGACAGGGGCGAGCAGTACTTC. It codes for CASSPHDRGEQYF.

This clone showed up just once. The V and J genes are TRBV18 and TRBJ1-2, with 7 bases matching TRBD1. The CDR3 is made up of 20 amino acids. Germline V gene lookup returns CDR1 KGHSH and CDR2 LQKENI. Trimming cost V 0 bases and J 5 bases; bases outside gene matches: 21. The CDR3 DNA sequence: TGTGCCAGCTCACCACCGGGATCGAAGAAAACACCGGGACAGACGTATGGCTACACCTTC. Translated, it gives CASSPPGSKKTPGQTYGYTF.

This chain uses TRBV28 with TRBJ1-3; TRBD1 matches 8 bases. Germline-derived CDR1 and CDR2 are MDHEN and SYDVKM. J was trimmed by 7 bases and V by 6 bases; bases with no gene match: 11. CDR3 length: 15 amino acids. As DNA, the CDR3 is TGTGCCAGCAGCTCAGGGGGCGCGAAATGGAACACCATATATTTT. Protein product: CASSSGGAKWNTIYF.

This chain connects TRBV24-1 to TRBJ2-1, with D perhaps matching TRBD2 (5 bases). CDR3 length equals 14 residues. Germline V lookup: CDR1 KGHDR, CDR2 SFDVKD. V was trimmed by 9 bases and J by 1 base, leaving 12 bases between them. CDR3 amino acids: CATPGEWSYNEQFF. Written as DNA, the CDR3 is TGTGCCACCCCCGGGGAATGGTCCTACAATGAGCAGTTCTTC.

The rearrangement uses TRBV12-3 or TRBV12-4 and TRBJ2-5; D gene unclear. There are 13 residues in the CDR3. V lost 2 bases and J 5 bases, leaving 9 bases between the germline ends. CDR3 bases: TGTGCCAGCAGTTTATCGGCCACGGAGACCCAGTACTTC. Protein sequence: CASSLSATETQYF.